This T cell receptor beta chain was sequenced for a study of blood T cell repertoires in COVID-19. The CDR3 covers 13 residues. Trimming left V 7 bases short and J 4 bases short, with 13 bases between. Germline V lookup: CDR1 KGHSH, CDR2 LQKENI. As handled by the study authors: Estimated nucleated cell counts came from reference gene primer amplification. Produced via immunoSEQ multiplex PCR; TCRdb's table is partial and in-frame only. That table supplies the V and J calls and clone size; D and trimming were determined from the DNA. The sample contains 200,000 to 250,000 clones, around 86% of which appear only once.

This TCR was sampled from a woman aged 25 to 39 who had recovered from COVID-19. This chain joins TRBV18 and TRBJ2-5; D not resolved. Sequencing was carried out using peripheral blood. The CDR3 DNA reads as TGTGCCAGCTGCAGGTCTTTGGGAGAGACCCAGTACTTC. This gives the protein CASCRSLGETQYF.